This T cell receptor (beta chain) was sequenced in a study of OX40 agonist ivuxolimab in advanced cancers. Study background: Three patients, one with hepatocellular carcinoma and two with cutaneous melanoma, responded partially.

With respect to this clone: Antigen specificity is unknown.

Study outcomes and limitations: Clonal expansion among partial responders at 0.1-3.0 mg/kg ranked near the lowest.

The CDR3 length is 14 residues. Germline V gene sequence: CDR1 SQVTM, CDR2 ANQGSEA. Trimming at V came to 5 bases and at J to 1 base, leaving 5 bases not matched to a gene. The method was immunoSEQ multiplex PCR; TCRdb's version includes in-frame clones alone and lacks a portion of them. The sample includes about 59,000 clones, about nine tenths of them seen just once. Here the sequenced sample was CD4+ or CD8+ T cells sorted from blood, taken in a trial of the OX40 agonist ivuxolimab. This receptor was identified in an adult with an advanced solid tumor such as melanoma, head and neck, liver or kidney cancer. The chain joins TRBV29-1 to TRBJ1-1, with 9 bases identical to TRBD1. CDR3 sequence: CSVKPGQGNTEAFF. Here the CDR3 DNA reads TGCAGCGTTAAACCGGGACAGGGGAACACTGAAGCTTTCTTT.